Each of the 19 T cell receptor beta chains below was sequenced from the same sample in a study of tumor-infiltrating T cells and Merkel cell polyomavirus. The overall study: The study examined CD8+ T cells specific for the Merkel cell polyomavirus KLL epitope.

All patients' tumors stained robustly positive for Merkel cell polyomavirus Large T antigen by immunohistochemistry. Repertoires were generated with immunoSEQ multiplex PCR, while TCRdb's copy carries only in-frame clones and drops some. The sample has around 25,000 clones; around 90% are singletons. The material sequenced was lymph node tissue. Every receptor here comes from a man over 45 with Merkel cell carcinoma.

This chain uses TRBV7-9 with TRBJ1-6; 7 positions agree with TRBD1. The germline gives CDR1 SEHNR, CDR2 FQNEAQ (reference sequence). Germline trimming cut 0 bases from V and 10 bases from J; bases unmatched to any gene: 9. CDR3 size: 16 residues. The CDR3 reads CASSLAETGMGSPLHF. In nucleotides, the CDR3 is TGTGCCAGCAGCTTAGCAGAGACAGGGATGGGCTCACCCCTCCACTTT.

This clone has just one count. The rearrangement joins TRBV28 to TRBJ1-2; TRBD1 matches at 10 bases. The germline V gene encodes CDR1 MDHEN and CDR2 SYDVKM. The CDR3 covers 15 residues. With 2 bases clipped from V and 8 bases from J, the junction kept 8 bases outside the gene matches. The CDR3 sequence is CASSLPGQGTTGYTF. DNA for the CDR3: TGTGCCAGCAGTTTACCGGGACAGGGGACTACGGGCTACACCTTC.

The chain uses TRBV5-1 and TRBJ2-5, with TRBD1 matching over 11 bases. The CDR3 runs 16 residues. Germline CDR1 and CDR2: SGHRS and YFSETQ. J was trimmed by 3 bases and V by 4 bases; bases with no gene match: 8. CDR3 loop: CASSTPGTGGEETQYF. DNA of the CDR3: TGCGCCAGCAGCACCCCCGGGACAGGGGGGGAAGAGACCCAGTACTTC.

The V call is TRBV28, the J call TRBJ2-5; TRBD1 matches 10 bases. This CDR3 comprises 15 residues. CDR1 and CDR2 (germline): MDHEN, SYDVKM. V shed 2 bases, J shed 1 base, and the junction held 1 base outside the gene matches. CDR3 protein: CASSLRTGGQETQYF. The CDR3, as DNA: TGTGCCAGCAGTTTAAGGACAGGGGGCCAAGAGACCCAGTACTTC.

This chain joins TRBV7-9 and TRBJ2-7, with a weak D call TRBD2 (5 bases). The ends were cut back, 2 bases at V and 6 bases at J, with 17 bases in the middle. The CDR3 spans 15 residues. Germline values: CDR1 SEHNR, CDR2 FQNEAQ (reference sequence). CDR3 region: CASSLSLAQNSEQYF. Here the CDR3 DNA reads TGTGCCAGCAGCTTAAGTCTAGCCCAAAACTCCGAGCAGTACTTC.

This clone has just one count. This chain joins TRBV6-1 and TRBJ1-5; 11 bases fit TRBD1. The CDR3 sequence is 14 residues long. Trimming took 7 bases from V and 5 from J; bases not matched to a gene: 4. Germline-derived CDR1 and CDR2 are MNHNS and SASEGT. The CDR3 nucleotides are TGTGCCAGCACAAGGACAGGGGGCGATCAGCCCCAGCATTTT. This encodes CASTRTGGDQPQHF.

The V and J genes are TRBV5-1 and TRBJ2-3; D is undetermined. With 1 base removed from V and 0 bases from J, the gap between germline ends came to 12 bases. CDR1 and CDR2 from the germline V gene are SGHRS and YFSETQ. This CDR3 is 16 amino acids long. The DNA for the CDR3 is TGCGCCAGCAGCTTGTCGGCAGGTCGAAGCACAGATACGCAGTATTTT. Translation gives CASSLSAGRSTDTQYF.

As concerns this clone: At one of its ends the junction is not consistent with the germline gene, which may arise from a read error. The chain has TRBV7-7 and TRBJ2-2, with TRBD2 matching 8 bases. Per the germline V gene, CDR1 is SSHAT and CDR2 is FNYEAQ (reference sequence). CDR3 length: 19 residues. CDR3 in amino acids: CASSLATGGNLANTGELFF. The CDR3 DNA follows: TGTGCTAGCAGCTTAGCGACGGGAGGGAACCTCGCGAACACCGGGGAGCTGTTTTTT.

The chain employs TRBV29-1 and TRBJ1-1; 7 nucleotides match TRBD1. This CDR3 is built from 15 residues. J was trimmed by 4 bases and V by 7 bases; bases with no gene match: 15. Germline V CDR1 and CDR2: SQVTM, ANQGSEA. The CDR3 nucleotides are TGCAGCGCCGCAAGAGACAGGGCGTTGGTCACTGAAGCTTTCTTT. This translates into CSAARDRALVTEAFF.

This sequence joins TRBV5-4 and TRBJ2-5, with 8 bases lining up with TRBD1. The CDR3 spans 16 residues. The germline V gene has CDR1 SGHNT and CDR2 YYREEE (reference sequence). V lost 5 bases, J lost 0 bases, and 9 bases stayed unmatched. The CDR3 DNA reads TGTGCCAGCAGTATCGGGGACAGGCGTGACCAAGAGACCCAGTACTTC. Translating gives CASSIGDRRDQETQYF.

This clone was detected a few times. The chain has TRBV21-1 and TRBJ1-5. TRBV21-1 is recorded as a pseudogene. CDR3 length: 15 residues. The CDR3: CASTSSFYSNQPQHF. CDR3 coding DNA: TGTGCCAGCACCTCGAGTTTCTATAGCAATCAGCCCCAGCATTTT.

CDR3: CASSLVTGVDTEAFF. The DNA for the CDR3 is TGTGCCAGCAGCTTAGTAACAGGGGTGGACACTGAAGCTTTCTTT. This rearrangement joins TRBV7-6 to TRBJ1-1; 7 nucleotides agree with TRBD1. Per germline, CDR1 SGHVS and CDR2 FNYEAQ. The CDR3 extends over 15 amino acids. V trimming: 1 base; J trimming: 3 bases; junction bases outside the gene matches: 5.

J is TRBJ1-4 and V is TRBV27, with a tentative D call TRBD1 (6 bases). The CDR3 length is 12 residues. V lost 6 bases to trimming and J lost 13 bases, with 15 bases between them. CDR1 is MNHEY, CDR2 SMNVEV, per germline (reference sequence). The CDR3 loop reads CASSTMGAALFF. The CDR3 nucleotides are TGTGCCAGCAGCACCATGGGGGCCGCACTGTTTTTT.

This rearrangement joins TRBV10-3 to TRBJ2-7; TRBD1 matches 10 bases. Unmatched junction bases numbered 7, after V lost 6 bases and J lost 2 bases. This CDR3 region has 15 residues. CDR1 and CDR2 from the germline V gene are ENHRY and SYGVKD. CDR3: CAISLGQGETYEQYF. CDR3 DNA sequence: TGTGCCATCAGCCTCGGACAGGGGGAAACCTACGAGCAGTACTTC.

V and J are TRBV4-1 and TRBJ2-7; D not certain. The CDR3 has 15 residues. Germline V lookup: CDR1 MGHRA, CDR2 YSYEKL. V was trimmed by 0 bases and J by 0 bases, leaving 9 bases between them. CDR3 sequence reads: CASSQDRGVSYEQYF. The CDR3 DNA follows: TGCGCCAGCAGCCAAGATCGCGGAGTCTCCTACGAGCAGTACTTC.

The V call is TRBV9, the J call TRBJ2-3; the D is unclear. The V end lost 0 bases, the J end lost 0 bases, and 8 bases lay between the germline ends. Germline V gives CDR1 SGDLS, CDR2 YYNGEE. The CDR3 is 15 residues long. As DNA, the CDR3 is TGTGCCAGCAGCGTAGGGTTGGCTAGCACAGATACGCAGTATTTT. Translating it yields CASSVGLASTDTQYF.

CDR3 region: CASSKGQVGNTIYF. The CDR3 bases are TGTGCCAGCAGTAAGGGACAGGTCGGAAACACCATATATTTT. The chain carries TRBV6-5 and TRBJ1-3, with 8 bases lining up with TRBD1. The germline gives CDR1 MNHEY, CDR2 SVGAGI. V shed 5 bases, J shed 4 bases, and the junction held 4 bases outside the gene matches. There are 14 residues in the CDR3.

The CDR3 DNA reads as TGTGCCAGCAGCTCAAACAGGGAACTTAACTATGGCTACACCTTC. Amino acid sequence: CASSSNRELNYGYTF. V gene TRBV27 combines with J gene TRBJ1-2; D possibly corresponds to TRBD1 (6 bases). The CDR3 extends over 15 amino acids. In germline, CDR1 is MNHEY, CDR2 SMNVEV (reference sequence). Trimming left V 6 bases short and J 1 base short, with 15 bases between.

The chain uses TRBV7-2 and TRBJ2-5; TRBD2 matches at 9 bases. Trimming at V came to 5 bases and at J to 5 bases, leaving 9 bases not matched to a gene. The CDR3 has 15 residues. Germline CDR1 and CDR2: SGHTA and FQGNSA. CDR3 protein: CASSLQAGGGETQYF. CDR3 DNA: TGTGCCAGCAGCCTCCAAGCGGGGGGAGGGGAGACCCAGTACTTC.